These 20 T cell receptor beta chains came from one sample sequenced in a study of blood T cell repertoires in COVID-19. The table came from immunoSEQ multiplex PCR; TCRdb's copy has only in-frame clones and leaves some out. Seen here are 35,000 to 45,000 clones, roughly 85% observed once, and the top ten hold 3.5% to 4.5%. The sample was peripheral blood. These receptors all come from a man between 60 and 75 years old with acute or convalescent COVID-19.

This clone is a singleton in its sample. V is TRBV19 and J is TRBJ2-5; D unclear. V gave up 2 bases and J gave up 2 bases, with 9 bases separating them. Germline CDR1 is LNHDA and CDR2 is SQIVND (reference sequence). The CDR3 sequence is 14 residues long. The DNA for the CDR3 is TGTGCCAGTAGTATAATGAACACACAAGAGACCCAGTACTTC. This encodes CASSIMNTQETQYF.

The DNA of the CDR3 is TGTGCCAGCCGACCGACGCACGGGGCAGATACGCAGTATTTT. Translated, it gives CASRPTHGADTQYF. The chain employs TRBV19 and TRBJ2-3; a possible D gene is TRBD2 (5 bases). The germline CDR1 and CDR2 sequences are LNHDA and SQIVND (reference sequence). V was shortened by 9 bases and J by 4 bases, with 17 bases between the two germline ends. The length of the CDR3 is 14 residues.

The V gene is TRBV18, the J gene TRBJ2-2; tentatively, D is TRBD1 (6 bases). The V gene lost 3 bases and the J gene lost 4 bases, with 9 bases spanning the gap. Germline CDR1 and CDR2: KGHSH and LQKENI. The CDR3 covers 14 residues. CDR3 sequence: CASSPGTFTGELFF. CDR3 sequence (DNA): TGTGCCAGCTCACCGGGGACATTCACCGGGGAGCTGTTTTTT.

The chain carries TRBV7-2 and TRBJ2-3; D may be TRBD2 (6 bases). The CDR3 consists of 16 residues. V lost 2 bases to trimming and J lost 5 bases, with 17 bases between them. Germline values: CDR1 SGHTA, CDR2 FQGNSA. CDR3 in DNA: TGTGCCAGCAGCTTAACCCCGGGACTCGGAGGAGATACGCAGTATTTT. Its protein is CASSLTPGLGGDTQYF.

The gene calls are TRBV2 and TRBJ2-3; possibly TRBD1 for D (5 bases). V lost 6 bases, J lost 2 bases, and 6 bases lay in between. CDR3 length: 12 amino acids. Germline V lookup: CDR1 SNHLY, CDR2 FYNNEI. The CDR3 reads CASSRATDTQYF. The CDR3 DNA sequence: TGTGCCAGCAGCAGGGCCACAGATACGCAGTATTTT. Filled out from reference TRBV2 and TRBJ2-3, the complete variable domain reads EPEVTQTPSHQVTQMGQEVILRCVPISNHLYFYWYRQILGQKVEFLVSFYNNEISEKSEIFDDQFSVERPDGSNFTLKIRSTKLEDSAMYFCASSRATDTQYFGPGTRLTVL.

The table lists this clone with a few counts. The V and J genes are TRBV11-3 and TRBJ2-3; D call uncertain. The CDR3 extends over 12 amino acids. Looked up from germline, CDR1 is SGHNT and CDR2 is YENEEA. With 5 bases removed from V and 0 bases from J, the gap between germline ends came to 3 bases. As DNA, the CDR3 is TGTGCCAGCAGCACTAGCACAGATACGCAGTATTTT. Translated, it gives CASSTSTDTQYF.

The chain recombines TRBV3-1 (or the pseudogene TRBV3-2) with TRBJ2-2; 9 positions agree with TRBD1. The CDR3 length is 14 residues. V was clipped by 4 bases and J by 7 bases; unmatched bases: 4. Germline values: CDR1 LGHDT, CDR2 YNNKEL (reference sequence). This CDR3 is CASSRRTGDGELFF. CDR3 nucleotides: TGTGCCAGCAGCCGACGGACAGGGGACGGGGAGCTGTTTTTT.

This chain connects TRBV2 to TRBJ1-1, with D possibly being TRBD1 (6 bases). Germline CDR1 and CDR2: SNHLY and FYNNEI. Trimming removed 2 bases from V and 7 bases from J, with 17 bases in between. This CDR3 has 15 residues. CDR3 bases: TGTGCCAGCAGTGAAACCGGGACACGGCTGGGTGAAGCTTTCTTT. It specifies CASSETGTRLGEAFF.

This rearrangement joins TRBV18 to TRBJ2-3; TRBD2 matches at 12 bases. V trimming: 6 bases; J trimming: 4 bases; junction bases outside the gene matches: 8. Germline CDR1 is KGHSH and CDR2 is LQKENI. The CDR3 extends over 16 amino acids. The CDR3 reads CASSISSGGAADTQYF. In DNA form, the CDR3 reads TGTGCCAGCTCTATATCTAGCGGGGGGGCCGCAGATACGCAGTATTTT.

The V call is TRBV4-2, the J call TRBJ2-2; 9 nucleotides agree with TRBD2. The ends lost 0 bases at V and 0 bases at J; junction bases unmatched: 5. CDR1 LGHNA and CDR2 YNFKEQ come from the germline V gene. This CDR3 is 18 amino acids long. CDR3 in amino acids: CASSQEASGASNTGELFF. CDR3 nucleotide sequence: TGTGCCAGCAGCCAAGAGGCTAGCGGGGCCTCGAACACCGGGGAGCTGTTTTTT.

The chain is built from TRBV30 and TRBJ1-2; 9 nucleotides line up with TRBD1. After removal of 3 bases from V and 8 bases from J, the junction contained 13 bases not matched to a gene. The CDR3 covers 15 residues. Germline CDR1 and CDR2: GTSNPN and SVGIG (reference sequence). The CDR3 nucleotides are TGTGCCTGGAGGACTCCGGGACAGGGTCTAAAAGGCTACACCTTC. Its protein product is CAWRTPGQGLKGYTF.

This chain joins TRBV19 and TRBJ2-3; TRBD2 agrees at 10 bases. V lost 5 bases to trimming and J lost 8 bases; unmatched junction nucleotides: 4. The length of the CDR3 is 13 residues. Germline loops: CDR1 LNHDA, CDR2 SQIVND (reference sequence). As DNA, the CDR3 is TGTGCCAGTAGTCTAGCGGGAGCTAGTACGCAGTATTTT. Amino acids: CASSLAGASTQYF. The full variable domain, in which reference TRBV19 and TRBJ2-3 provide the parts outside the CDR3, is DGGITQSPKYLFRKEGQNVTLSCEQNLNHDAMYWYRQDPGQGLRLIYYSQIVNDFQKGDIAEGYSVSREKKESFPLTVTSAQKNPTAFYLCASSLAGASTQYFGPGTRLTVL.

This clone appeared once. This sequence joins TRBV4-3 and TRBJ2-6; D perhaps matches TRBD1 (6 bases). The germline gives CDR1 LGHNA, CDR2 YSLEER. The CDR3 extends over 17 amino acids. Trimming removed 4 bases from V and 0 bases from J, with 13 bases in between. The CDR3 DNA reads TGCGCCAGCAGCCCAGGGGACACCAACTCTGGGGCCAACGTCCTGACTTTC. It translates to CASSPGDTNSGANVLTF.

V and J are TRBV7-2 and TRBJ2-2; tentative D call: TRBD1 (6 bases). The CDR3 loop spans 13 amino acids. Per germline, CDR1 SGHTA and CDR2 FQGNSA. V was clipped by 5 bases and J by 5 bases, with 9 bases between them. The CDR3 region is CASSPRGTGELFF. CDR3 coding DNA: TGTGCCAGCAGCCCCAGGGGAACCGGGGAGCTGTTTTTT.

In DNA form, the CDR3 reads TGTGCCAGCAAGGACAGGGTCGGAACCGGGGAGCTGTTTTTT. The encoded protein is CASKDRVGTGELFF. V and J are TRBV2 and TRBJ2-2, with 8 bases aligning to TRBD1. From germline, CDR1 is SNHLY and CDR2 FYNNEI. Trimming removed 7 bases from V and 5 bases from J; junction bases left unmatched: 6. This CDR3 region has 14 residues.

The chain employs TRBV7-9 and TRBJ2-7, with 10 bases lining up with TRBD1. From germline, CDR1 is SEHNR and CDR2 FQNEAQ (reference sequence). This CDR3 has 14 residues. V was pared by 5 bases and J by 5 bases, with 6 bases of the junction left unmatched. The CDR3 loop is CASSRRDRGNEQYF. The CDR3 DNA reads TGTGCCAGCAGCCGCCGGGACAGGGGTAACGAGCAGTACTTC.

This rearrangement joins TRBV21-1 to TRBJ2-7; the D call TRBD1 from the table was never checked on the DNA. TRBV21-1 corresponds to a pseudogene. The length of the CDR3 is 14 residues. The DNA for the CDR3 is TGTGCCAGCAGCAACGCGGACAGCAACTACGAGCAGTACTTC. This gives the protein CASSNADSNYEQYF.

The chain couples TRBV2 to TRBJ2-4; D not certain. Trimming cost V 2 bases and J 9 bases, with 17 bases left between them. CDR3 length equals 15 residues. The germline V gene encodes CDR1 SNHLY and CDR2 FYNNEI. The CDR3 reads CASSEINYPDSIQYF. The CDR3 coding sequence is TGTGCCAGCAGTGAAATTAACTATCCCGACTCCATTCAGTACTTC.

V gene TRBV10-2 combines with J gene TRBJ2-3, with D tentatively TRBD2 (6 bases). The CDR3 is 15 amino acids. CDR1 WSHSY and CDR2 SAAADI come from the germline V gene. Deletions cut 3 bases from V and 0 bases from J, with 10 bases between. CDR3 in amino acids: CASSDPGTSTDTQYF. CDR3 nucleotide sequence: TGCGCCAGCAGTGACCCCGGGACTAGCACAGATACGCAGTATTTT.

This chain connects TRBV5-1 to TRBJ2-7; 8 positions match TRBD2. The CDR3 contains 15 residues. Germline V CDR1 and CDR2: SGHRS, YFSETQ. Trimming removed 3 bases from V and 3 bases from J; junction bases left unmatched: 8. In DNA form, the CDR3 reads TGCGCCAGCAGCTCGAACACGGGGGGGTTCTACGAGCAGTACTTC. Translated: CASSSNTGGFYEQYF. The whole variable domain, filled in from reference TRBV5-1 and TRBJ2-7, reads KAGVTQTPRYLIKTRGQQVTLSCSPISGHRSVSWYQQTPGQGLQFLFEYFSETQRNKGNFPGRFSGRQFSNSRSEMNVSTLELGDSALYLCASSSNTGGFYEQYFGPGTRLTVT.